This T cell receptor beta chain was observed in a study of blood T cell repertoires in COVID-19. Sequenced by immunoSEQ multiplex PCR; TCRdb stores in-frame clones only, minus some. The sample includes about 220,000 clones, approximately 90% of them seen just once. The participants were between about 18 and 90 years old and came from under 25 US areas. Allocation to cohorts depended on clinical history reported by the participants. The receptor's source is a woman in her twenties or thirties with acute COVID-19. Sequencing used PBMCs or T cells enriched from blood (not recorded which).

For the CDR3, the DNA is TGTGCCAGCAGCCGAGACAGGGGCAACACTGAAGCTTTCTTT. Translation: CASSRDRGNTEAFF. This chain uses TRBV7-8 with TRBJ1-1; 8 bases match TRBD1. J was trimmed by 2 bases and V by 5 bases; bases with no gene match: 4. The V gene's germline CDR1 is SGHVS and CDR2 FQNEAQ. The CDR3 length is 14 residues.